The T cell receptor (beta chain) described here comes from a study of cytomegalovirus exposure and HLA in healthy donors. Findings of the study overall: The sole available immune exposure information was CMV serostatus. Owing to their indistinguishability, certain V segments, notably TRBV6-2 and TRBV6-3, were excluded. Reported performance of the classifier showed diagnosis of cytomegalovirus status with high specificity and sensitivity.

As to this clone: As yet, its antigen is unknown.

The PCR used 60 Vbeta and 13 Jbeta primers. Here immunoSEQ multiplex PCR was the method, and the copy in TCRdb shows in-frame clones only, minus some. The sample has around 200,000 clones; over 70% are singletons. CDR3 length: 15 residues. The germline V gene encodes CDR1 MNHEY and CDR2 SMNVEV (reference sequence). The J segment lost 4 bases and the V segment lost 3 bases, leaving 6 bases of the junction unmatched. The chain is built from TRBV27 and TRBJ1-5, with TRBD1 matching 7 bases. Sequencing was carried out using PBMCs. This sequence was found in a female donor in good health and CMV-seronegative. The chain's CDR3 is CASSLIARGNQPQHF. In DNA, the CDR3 is TGTGCCAGCAGTTTGATTGCCAGGGGGAATCAGCCCCAGCATTTT.